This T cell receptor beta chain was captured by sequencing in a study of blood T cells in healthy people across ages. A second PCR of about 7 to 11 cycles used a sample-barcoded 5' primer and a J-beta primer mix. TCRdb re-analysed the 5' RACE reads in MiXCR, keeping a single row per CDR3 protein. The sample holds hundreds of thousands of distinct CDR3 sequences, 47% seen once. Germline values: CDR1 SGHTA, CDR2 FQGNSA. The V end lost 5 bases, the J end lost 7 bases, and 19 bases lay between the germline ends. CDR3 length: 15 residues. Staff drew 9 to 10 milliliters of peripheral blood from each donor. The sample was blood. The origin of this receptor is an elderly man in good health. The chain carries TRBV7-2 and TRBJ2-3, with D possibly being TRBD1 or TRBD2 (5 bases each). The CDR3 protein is CASSLGQGRTNTQYF. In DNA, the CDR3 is TGTGCCAGCAGCCTTGGGCAGGGACGCACTAATACGCAGTATTTT.